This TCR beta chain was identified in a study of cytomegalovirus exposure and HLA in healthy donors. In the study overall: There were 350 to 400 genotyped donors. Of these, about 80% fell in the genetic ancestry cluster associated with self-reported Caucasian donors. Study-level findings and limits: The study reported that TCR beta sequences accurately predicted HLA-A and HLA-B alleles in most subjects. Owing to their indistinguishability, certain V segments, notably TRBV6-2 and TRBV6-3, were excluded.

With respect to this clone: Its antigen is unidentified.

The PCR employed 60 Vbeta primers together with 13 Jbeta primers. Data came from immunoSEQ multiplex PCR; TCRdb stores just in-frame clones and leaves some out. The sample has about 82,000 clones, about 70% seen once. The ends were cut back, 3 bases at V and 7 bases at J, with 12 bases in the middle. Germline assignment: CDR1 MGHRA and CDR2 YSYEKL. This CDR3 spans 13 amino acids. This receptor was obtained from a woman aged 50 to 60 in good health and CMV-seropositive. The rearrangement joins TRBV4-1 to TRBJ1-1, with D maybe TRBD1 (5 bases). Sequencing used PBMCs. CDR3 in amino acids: CASSHERGIEAFF. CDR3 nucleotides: TGCGCCAGCAGCCATGAACGGGGGATTGAAGCTTTCTTT.